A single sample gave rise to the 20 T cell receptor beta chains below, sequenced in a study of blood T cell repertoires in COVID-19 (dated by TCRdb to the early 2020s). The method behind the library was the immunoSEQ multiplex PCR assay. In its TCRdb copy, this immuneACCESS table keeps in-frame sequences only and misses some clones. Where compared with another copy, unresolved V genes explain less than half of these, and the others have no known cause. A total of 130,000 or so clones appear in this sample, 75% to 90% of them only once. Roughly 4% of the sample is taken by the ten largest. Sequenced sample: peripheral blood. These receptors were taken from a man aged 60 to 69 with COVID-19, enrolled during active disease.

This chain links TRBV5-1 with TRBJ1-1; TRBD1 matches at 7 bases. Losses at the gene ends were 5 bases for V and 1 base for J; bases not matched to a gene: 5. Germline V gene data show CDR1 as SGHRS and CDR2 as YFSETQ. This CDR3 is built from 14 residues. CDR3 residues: CASSGQAPNTEAFF. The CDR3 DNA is TGCGCCAGCAGTGGACAGGCCCCGAACACTGAAGCTTTCTTT.

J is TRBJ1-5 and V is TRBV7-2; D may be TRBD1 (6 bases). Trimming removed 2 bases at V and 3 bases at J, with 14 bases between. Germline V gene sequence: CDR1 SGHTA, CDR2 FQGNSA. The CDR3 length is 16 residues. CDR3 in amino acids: CASSLLQGQNNQPQHF. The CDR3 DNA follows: TGTGCCAGCAGCTTACTCCAAGGACAGAACAATCAGCCCCAGCATTTT. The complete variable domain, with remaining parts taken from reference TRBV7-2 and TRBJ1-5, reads GAGVSQSPSNKVTEKGKDVELRCDPISGHTALYWYRQSLGQGLEFLIYFQGNSAPDKSGLPSDRFSAERTGGSVSTLTIQRTQQEDSAVYLCASSLLQGQNNQPQHFGDGTRLSIL.

CDR3 sequence: CSVEDRAGSNYGYTF. In DNA, the CDR3 is TGCAGCGTTGAAGATCGGGCAGGGTCTAACTATGGCTACACCTTC. This rearrangement joins TRBV29-1 to TRBJ1-2, with D possibly being TRBD1 (5 bases). The V end lost 0 bases, the J end lost 0 bases, and 11 bases lay between the germline ends. The CDR3 loop spans 15 amino acids. Germline CDR1 is SQVTM and CDR2 is ANQGSEA.

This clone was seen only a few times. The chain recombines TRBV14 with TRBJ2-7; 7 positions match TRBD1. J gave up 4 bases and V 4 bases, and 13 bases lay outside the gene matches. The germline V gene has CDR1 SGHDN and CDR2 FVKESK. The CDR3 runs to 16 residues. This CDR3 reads CASSPPRTGPFYEQYF. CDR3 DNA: TGTGCCAGCAGCCCTCCCCGGACAGGACCCTTTTACGAGCAGTACTTC.

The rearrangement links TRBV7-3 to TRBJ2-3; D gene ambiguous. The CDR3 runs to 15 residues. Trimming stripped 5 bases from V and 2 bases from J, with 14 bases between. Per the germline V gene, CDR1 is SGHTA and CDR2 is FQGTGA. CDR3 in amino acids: CASSPTRRLTDTQYF. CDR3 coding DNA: TGTGCCAGCAGCCCAACCCGCCGACTCACAGATACGCAGTATTTT.

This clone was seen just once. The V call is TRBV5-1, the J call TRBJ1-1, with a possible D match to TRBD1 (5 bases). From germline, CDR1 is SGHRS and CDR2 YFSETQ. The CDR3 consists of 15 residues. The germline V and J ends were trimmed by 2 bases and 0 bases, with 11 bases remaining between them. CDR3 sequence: CASSLQDAMNTEAFF. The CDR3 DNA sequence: TGCGCCAGCAGCTTACAGGACGCCATGAACACTGAAGCTTTCTTT.

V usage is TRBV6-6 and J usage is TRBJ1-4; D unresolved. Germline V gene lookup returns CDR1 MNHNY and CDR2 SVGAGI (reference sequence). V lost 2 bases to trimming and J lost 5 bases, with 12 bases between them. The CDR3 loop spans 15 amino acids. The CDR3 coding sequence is TGTGCCAGCAGTTACGGCGGGGTGGTAAATGAAAAACTGTTTTTT. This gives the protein CASSYGGVVNEKLFF.

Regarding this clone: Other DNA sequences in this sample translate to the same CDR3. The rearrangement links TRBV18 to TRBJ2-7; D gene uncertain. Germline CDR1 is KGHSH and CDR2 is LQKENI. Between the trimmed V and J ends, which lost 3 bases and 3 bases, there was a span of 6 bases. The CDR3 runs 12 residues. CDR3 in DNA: TGTGCCAGCTCACCGAACAACTACGAGCAGTACTTC. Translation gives CASSPNNYEQYF.

CDR3 sequence reads: CASSDPGHGSGYTF. The CDR3 DNA is TGTGCCAGCAGTGACCCGGGACATGGTTCTGGCTACACCTTC. The chain is built from TRBV25-1 and TRBJ1-2; possibly TRBD1 for D (6 bases). The CDR3 contains 14 residues. Germline CDR1 and CDR2: MGHDK and SYGVNS. Trimming shortened V by 3 bases and J by 7 bases, and 15 bases separated the two germline ends.

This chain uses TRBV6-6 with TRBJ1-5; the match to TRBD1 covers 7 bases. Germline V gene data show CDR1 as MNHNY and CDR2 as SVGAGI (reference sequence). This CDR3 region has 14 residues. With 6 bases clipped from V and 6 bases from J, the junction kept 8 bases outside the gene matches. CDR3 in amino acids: CASSSTGSTQPQHF. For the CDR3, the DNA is TGTGCCAGCAGCTCGACAGGGAGTACTCAGCCCCAGCATTTT.

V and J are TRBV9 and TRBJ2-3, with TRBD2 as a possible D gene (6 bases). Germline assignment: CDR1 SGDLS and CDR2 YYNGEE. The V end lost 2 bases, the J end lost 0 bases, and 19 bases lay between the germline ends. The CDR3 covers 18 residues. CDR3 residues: CASSVFPPGTSSTDTQYF. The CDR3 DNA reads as TGTGCCAGCAGCGTTTTTCCCCCCGGGACTTCGAGCACAGATACGCAGTATTTT. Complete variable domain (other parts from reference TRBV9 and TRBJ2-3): DSGVTQTPKHLITATGQRVTLRCSPRSGDLSVYWYQQSLDQGLQFLIQYYNGEERAKGNILERFSAQQFPDLHSELNLSSLELGDSALYFCASSVFPPGTSSTDTQYFGPGTRLTVL.

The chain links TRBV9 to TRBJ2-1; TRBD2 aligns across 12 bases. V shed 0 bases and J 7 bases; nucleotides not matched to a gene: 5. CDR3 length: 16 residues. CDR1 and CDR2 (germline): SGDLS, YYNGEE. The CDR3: CASSVDPSGGANEQFF. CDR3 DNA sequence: TGTGCCAGCAGCGTAGACCCTAGCGGGGGGGCTAATGAGCAGTTCTTC. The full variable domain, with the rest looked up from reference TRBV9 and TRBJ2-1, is DSGVTQTPKHLITATGQRVTLRCSPRSGDLSVYWYQQSLDQGLQFLIQYYNGEERAKGNILERFSAQQFPDLHSELNLSSLELGDSALYFCASSVDPSGGANEQFFGPGTRLTVL.

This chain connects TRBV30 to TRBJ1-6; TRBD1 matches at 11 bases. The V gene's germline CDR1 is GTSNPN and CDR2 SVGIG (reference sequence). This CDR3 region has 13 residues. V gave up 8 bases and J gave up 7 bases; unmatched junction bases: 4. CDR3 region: CAGGQGGNSPLHF. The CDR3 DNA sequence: TGTGCCGGGGGACAGGGGGGGAATTCACCCCTCCACTTT.

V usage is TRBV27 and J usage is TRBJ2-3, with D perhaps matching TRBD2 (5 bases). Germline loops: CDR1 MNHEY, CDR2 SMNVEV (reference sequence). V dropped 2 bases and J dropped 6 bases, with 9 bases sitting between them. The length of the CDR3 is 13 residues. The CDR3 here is CASSLREGDTQYF. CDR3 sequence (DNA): TGTGCCAGCAGTTTACGGGAAGGGGATACGCAGTATTTT.

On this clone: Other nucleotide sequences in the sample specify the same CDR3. In nucleotides, the CDR3 is TGCAGCGTTGAGCGACAGAACACCGGGGAGCTGTTTTTT. Its translation: CSVERQNTGELFF. This chain links TRBV29-1 with TRBJ2-2; D uncertain. This CDR3 is built from 13 residues. Trimming left V 3 bases short and J 1 base short, with 6 bases between. Germline V lookup: CDR1 SQVTM, CDR2 ANQGSEA.

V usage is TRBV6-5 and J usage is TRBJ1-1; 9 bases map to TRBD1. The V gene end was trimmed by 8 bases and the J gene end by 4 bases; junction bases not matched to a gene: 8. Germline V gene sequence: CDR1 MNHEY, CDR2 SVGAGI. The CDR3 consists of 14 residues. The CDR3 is CASRDRALGTEAFF. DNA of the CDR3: TGTGCCAGCCGGGACAGGGCACTAGGCACTGAAGCTTTCTTT.

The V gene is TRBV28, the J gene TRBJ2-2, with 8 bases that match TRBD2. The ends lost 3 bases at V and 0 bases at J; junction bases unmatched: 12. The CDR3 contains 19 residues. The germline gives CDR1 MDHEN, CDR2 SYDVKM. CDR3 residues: CASSFGLAGLPSNTGELFF. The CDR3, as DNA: TGTGCCAGCAGTTTTGGTCTAGCGGGCCTTCCATCGAACACCGGGGAGCTGTTTTTT.

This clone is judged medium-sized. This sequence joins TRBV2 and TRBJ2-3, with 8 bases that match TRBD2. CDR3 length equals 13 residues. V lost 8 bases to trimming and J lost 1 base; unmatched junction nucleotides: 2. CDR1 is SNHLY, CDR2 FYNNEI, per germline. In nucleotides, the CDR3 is TGTGCCAGCGCGGGGGGCCGCACAGATACGCAGTATTTT. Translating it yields CASAGGRTDTQYF.

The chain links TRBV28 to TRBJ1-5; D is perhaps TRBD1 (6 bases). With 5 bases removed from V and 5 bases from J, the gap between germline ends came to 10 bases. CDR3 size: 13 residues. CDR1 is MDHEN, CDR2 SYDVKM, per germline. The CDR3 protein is CASSPDSYQPQHF. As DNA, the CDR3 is TGTGCCAGCAGTCCGGACAGCTATCAGCCCCAGCATTTT.

The CDR3 DNA is TGCGCCAGCAGCCAAGAGGGACTAGCGCGCTCTGGGGCCAACGTCCTGACTTTC. Its protein product is CASSQEGLARSGANVLTF. The J gene is TRBJ2-6, the V gene TRBV4-1, with TRBD2 matching 10 bases. The CDR3 covers 18 residues. The germline V gene encodes CDR1 MGHRA and CDR2 YSYEKL. V lost 0 bases to trimming and J lost 0 bases; unmatched junction nucleotides: 2.